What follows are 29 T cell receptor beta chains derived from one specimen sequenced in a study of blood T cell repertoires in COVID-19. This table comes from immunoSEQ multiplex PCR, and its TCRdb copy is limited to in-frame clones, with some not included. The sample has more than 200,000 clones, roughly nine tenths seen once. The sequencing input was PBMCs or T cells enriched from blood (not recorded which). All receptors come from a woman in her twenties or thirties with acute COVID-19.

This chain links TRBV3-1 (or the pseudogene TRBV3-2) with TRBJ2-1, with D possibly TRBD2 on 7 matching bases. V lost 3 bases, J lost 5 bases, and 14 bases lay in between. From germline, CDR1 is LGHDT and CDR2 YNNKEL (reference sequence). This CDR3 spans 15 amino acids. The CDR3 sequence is CASSHSTGGNNEQFF. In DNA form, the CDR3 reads TGTGCCAGCAGCCATAGTACGGGGGGCAACAATGAGCAGTTCTTC.

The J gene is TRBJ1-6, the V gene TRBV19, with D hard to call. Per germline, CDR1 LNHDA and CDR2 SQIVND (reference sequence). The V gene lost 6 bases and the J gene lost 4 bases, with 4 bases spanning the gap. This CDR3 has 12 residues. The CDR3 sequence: CASSLYNSPLHF. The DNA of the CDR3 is TGTGCCAGTAGCCTTTATAATTCACCCCTCCACTTT.

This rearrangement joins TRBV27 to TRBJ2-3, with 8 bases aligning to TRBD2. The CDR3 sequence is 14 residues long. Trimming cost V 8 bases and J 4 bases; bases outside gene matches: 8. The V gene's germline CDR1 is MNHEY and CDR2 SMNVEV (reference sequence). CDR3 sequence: CASSAVAGSDTQYF. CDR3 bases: TGTGCCAGCTCTGCGGTAGCGGGGTCAGATACGCAGTATTTT.

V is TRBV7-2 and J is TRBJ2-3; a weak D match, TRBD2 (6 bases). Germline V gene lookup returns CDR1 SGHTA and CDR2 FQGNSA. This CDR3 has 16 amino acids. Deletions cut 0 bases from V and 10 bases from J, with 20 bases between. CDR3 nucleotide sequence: TGTGCCAGCAGCTTAGCGCTAGCGTCTCGGGGGAGCGCGCAGTATTTT. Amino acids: CASSLALASRGSAQYF.

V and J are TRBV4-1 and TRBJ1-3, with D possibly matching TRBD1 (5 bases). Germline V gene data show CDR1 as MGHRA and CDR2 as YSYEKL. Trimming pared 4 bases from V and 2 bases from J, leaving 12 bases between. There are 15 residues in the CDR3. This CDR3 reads CASSPLDNTGNTIYF. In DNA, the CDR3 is TGCGCCAGCAGCCCACTGGACAATACTGGAAACACCATATATTTT.

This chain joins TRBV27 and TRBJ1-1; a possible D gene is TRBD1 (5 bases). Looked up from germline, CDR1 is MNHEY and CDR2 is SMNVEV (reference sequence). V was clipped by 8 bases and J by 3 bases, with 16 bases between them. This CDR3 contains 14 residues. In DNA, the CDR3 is TGTGCCAGCTCGCCTTGGGGAGGGGACACTGAAGCTTTCTTT. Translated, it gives CASSPWGGDTEAFF.

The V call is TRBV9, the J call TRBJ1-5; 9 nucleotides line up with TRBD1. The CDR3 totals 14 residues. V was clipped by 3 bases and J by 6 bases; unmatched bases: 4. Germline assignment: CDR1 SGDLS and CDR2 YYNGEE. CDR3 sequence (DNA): TGTGCCAGCAGCGCGGGACAGGGAGGTCAGCCCCAGCATTTT. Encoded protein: CASSAGQGGQPQHF.

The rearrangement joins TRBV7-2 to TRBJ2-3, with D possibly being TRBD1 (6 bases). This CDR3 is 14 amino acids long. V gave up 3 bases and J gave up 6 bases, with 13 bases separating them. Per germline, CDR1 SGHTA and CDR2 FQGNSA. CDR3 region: CASSFLGALDTQYF. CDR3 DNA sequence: TGTGCCAGCAGCTTTCTGGGGGCTCTGGATACGCAGTATTTT.

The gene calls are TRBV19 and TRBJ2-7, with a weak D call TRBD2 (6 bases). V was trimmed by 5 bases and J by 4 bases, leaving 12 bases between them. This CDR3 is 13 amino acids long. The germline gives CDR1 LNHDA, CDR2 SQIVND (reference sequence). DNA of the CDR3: TGTGCCAGTAGTTTCCGGGAGAATTACGAGCAGTACTTC. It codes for CASSFRENYEQYF.

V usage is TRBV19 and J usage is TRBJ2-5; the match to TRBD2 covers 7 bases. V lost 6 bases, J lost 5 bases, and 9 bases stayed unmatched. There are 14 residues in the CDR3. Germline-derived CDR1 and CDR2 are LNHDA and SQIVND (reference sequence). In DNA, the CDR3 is TGTGCCAGTAGGGGGGGGAGCCCGTGGGAGACCCAGTACTTC. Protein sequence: CASRGGSPWETQYF.

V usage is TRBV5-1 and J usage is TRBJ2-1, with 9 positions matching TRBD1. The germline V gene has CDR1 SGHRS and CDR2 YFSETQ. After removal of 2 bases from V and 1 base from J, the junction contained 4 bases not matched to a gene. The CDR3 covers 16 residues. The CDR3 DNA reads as TGCGCCAGCAGCTTCGGACAGGGGATTTCCTACAATGAGCAGTTCTTC. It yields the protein CASSFGQGISYNEQFF.

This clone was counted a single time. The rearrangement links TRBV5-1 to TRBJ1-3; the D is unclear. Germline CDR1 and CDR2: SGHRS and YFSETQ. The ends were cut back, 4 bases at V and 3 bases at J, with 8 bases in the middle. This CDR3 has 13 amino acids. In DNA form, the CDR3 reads TGCGCCAGCAGCGAAGGAGTTGGAAACACCATATATTTT. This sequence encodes CASSEGVGNTIYF. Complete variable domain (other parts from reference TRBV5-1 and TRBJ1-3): KAGVTQTPRYLIKTRGQQVTLSCSPISGHRSVSWYQQTPGQGLQFLFEYFSETQRNKGNFPGRFSGRQFSNSRSEMNVSTLELGDSALYLCASSEGVGNTIYFGEGSWLTVV.

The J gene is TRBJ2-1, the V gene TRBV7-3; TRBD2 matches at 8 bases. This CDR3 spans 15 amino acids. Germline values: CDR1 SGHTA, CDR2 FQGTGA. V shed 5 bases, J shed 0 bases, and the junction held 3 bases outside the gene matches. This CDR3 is CASSLAGSSYNEQFF. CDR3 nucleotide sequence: TGTGCCAGCAGCCTAGCGGGTAGCTCCTACAATGAGCAGTTCTTC.

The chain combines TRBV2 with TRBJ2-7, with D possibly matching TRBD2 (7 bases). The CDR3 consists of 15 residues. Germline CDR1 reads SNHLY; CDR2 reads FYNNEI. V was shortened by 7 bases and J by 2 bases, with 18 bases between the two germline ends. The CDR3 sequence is CASTGRGAGAYEQYF. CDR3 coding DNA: TGTGCCAGCACGGGGAGGGGGGCAGGTGCCTACGAGCAGTACTTC.

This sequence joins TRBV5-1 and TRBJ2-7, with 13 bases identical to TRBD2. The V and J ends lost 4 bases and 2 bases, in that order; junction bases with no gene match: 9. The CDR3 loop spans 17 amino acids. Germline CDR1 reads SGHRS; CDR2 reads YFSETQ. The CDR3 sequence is CASSRGTSGASAYEQYF. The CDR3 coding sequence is TGCGCCAGCAGCAGAGGGACTAGCGGGGCATCAGCCTACGAGCAGTACTTC. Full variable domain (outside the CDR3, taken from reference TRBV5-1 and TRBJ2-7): KAGVTQTPRYLIKTRGQQVTLSCSPISGHRSVSWYQQTPGQGLQFLFEYFSETQRNKGNFPGRFSGRQFSNSRSEMNVSTLELGDSALYLCASSRGTSGASAYEQYFGPGTRLTVT.

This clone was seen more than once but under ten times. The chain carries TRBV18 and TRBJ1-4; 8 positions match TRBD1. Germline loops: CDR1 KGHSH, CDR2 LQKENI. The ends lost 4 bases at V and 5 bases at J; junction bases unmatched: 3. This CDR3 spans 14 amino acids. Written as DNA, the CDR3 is TGTGCCAGCTCACTGGGACAGGAAAATGAAAAACTGTTTTTT. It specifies CASSLGQENEKLFF.

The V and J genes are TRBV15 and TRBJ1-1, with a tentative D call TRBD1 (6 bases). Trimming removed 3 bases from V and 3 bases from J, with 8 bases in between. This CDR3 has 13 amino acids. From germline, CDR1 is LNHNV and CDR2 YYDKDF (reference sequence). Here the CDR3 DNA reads TGTGCCACCAGCAGCCCAGGGGACACTGAAGCTTTCTTT. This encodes CATSSPGDTEAFF.

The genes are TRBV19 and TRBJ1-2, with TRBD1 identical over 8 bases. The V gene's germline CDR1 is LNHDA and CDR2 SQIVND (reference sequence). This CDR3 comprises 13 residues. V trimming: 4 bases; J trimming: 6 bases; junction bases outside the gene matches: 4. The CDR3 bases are TGTGCCAGTAGTACGGACAGGGAGGATGGCTACACCTTC. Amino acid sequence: CASSTDREDGYTF.

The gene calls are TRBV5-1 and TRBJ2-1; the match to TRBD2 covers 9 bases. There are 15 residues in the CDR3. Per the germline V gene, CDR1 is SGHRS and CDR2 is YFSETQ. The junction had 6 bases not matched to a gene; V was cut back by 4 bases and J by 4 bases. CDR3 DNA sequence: TGCGCCAGCAGCATAAGCGGGGGGCTATACAATGAGCAGTTCTTC. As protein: CASSISGGLYNEQFF.

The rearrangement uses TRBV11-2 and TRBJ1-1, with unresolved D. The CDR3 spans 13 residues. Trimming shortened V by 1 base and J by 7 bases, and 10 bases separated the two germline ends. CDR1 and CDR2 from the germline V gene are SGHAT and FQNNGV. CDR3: CASSLGGIDEAFF. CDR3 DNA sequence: TGTGCCAGCAGCTTAGGAGGGATAGATGAAGCTTTCTTT.

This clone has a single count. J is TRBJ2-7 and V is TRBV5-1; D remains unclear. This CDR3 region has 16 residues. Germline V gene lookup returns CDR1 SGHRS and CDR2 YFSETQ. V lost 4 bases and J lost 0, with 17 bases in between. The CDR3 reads CASSPSFAESSYEQYF. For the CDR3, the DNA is TGCGCCAGCAGCCCCTCTTTCGCCGAGAGCTCCTACGAGCAGTACTTC.

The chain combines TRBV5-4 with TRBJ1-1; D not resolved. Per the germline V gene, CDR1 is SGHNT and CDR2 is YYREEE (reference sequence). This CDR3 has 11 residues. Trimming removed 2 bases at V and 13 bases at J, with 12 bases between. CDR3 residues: CASSFGSRDFF. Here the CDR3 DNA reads TGTGCCAGCAGCTTTGGGTCACGGGATTTCTTT.

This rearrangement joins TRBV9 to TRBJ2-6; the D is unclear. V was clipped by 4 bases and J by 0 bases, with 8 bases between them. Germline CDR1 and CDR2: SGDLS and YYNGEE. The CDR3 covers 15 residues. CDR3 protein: CASSLLSSGANVLTF. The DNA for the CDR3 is TGTGCCAGCAGCCTCCTATCCTCTGGGGCCAACGTCCTGACTTTC.

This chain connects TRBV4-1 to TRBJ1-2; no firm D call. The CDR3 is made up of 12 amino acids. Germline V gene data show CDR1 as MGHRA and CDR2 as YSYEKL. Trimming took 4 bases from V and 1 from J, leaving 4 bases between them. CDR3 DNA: TGCGCCAGCAGCCCGGGTAACTATGGCTACACCTTC. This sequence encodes CASSPGNYGYTF.

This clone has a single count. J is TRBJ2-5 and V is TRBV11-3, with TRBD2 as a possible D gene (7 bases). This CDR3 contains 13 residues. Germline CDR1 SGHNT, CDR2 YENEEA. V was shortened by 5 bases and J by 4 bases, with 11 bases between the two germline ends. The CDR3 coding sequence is TGTGCCAGCAGCGAAGGGGGGGGAGAGACCCAGTACTTC. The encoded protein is CASSEGGGETQYF.

In nucleotides, the CDR3 is TGTGCCAGCAGCGCCTACGATTCGGGGAACACTGAAGCTTTCTTT. It encodes CASSAYDSGNTEAFF. The chain combines TRBV7-9 with TRBJ1-1; no reliable D call. CDR3 length: 15 residues. Between the trimmed V and J ends, which lost 5 bases and 1 base, there was a span of 14 bases. The germline V gene has CDR1 SEHNR and CDR2 FQNEAQ (reference sequence).

The CDR3 is CASSQDSSNQPQHF. DNA for the CDR3: TGCGCCAGCAGCCAAGATAGTAGCAATCAGCCCCAGCATTTT. The V gene is TRBV4-3, the J gene TRBJ1-5, with no clear D. The germline V and J ends were trimmed by 0 bases and 0 bases, with 3 bases remaining between them. In germline, CDR1 is LGHNA, CDR2 YSLEER. This CDR3 has 14 amino acids.

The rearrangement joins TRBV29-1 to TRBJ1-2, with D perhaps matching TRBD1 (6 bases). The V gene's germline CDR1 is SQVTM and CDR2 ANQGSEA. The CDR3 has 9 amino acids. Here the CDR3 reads CRAGDGYTF. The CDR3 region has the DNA TGCAGGGCAGGGGATGGCTACACCTTC. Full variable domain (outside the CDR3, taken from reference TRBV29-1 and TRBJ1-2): SAVISQKPSRDICQRGTSLTIQCQVDSQVTMMFWYRQQPGQSLTLIATANQGSEATYESGFVIDKFPISRPNLTFSTLTVSNMSPEDSSIYLCRAGDGYTFGSGTRLTVV.

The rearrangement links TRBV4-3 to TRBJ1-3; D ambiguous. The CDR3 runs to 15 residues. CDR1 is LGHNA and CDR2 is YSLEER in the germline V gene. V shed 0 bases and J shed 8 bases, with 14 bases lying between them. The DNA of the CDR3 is TGCGCCAGCAGCCAAGATATCGGTCGCTTAGACACCATATATTTT. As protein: CASSQDIGRLDTIYF.